The 15 T cell receptor beta chains given below trace back to one sample, sequenced in a study of T cell responses to AZD1222 COVID-19 vaccine. The table came from immunoSEQ multiplex PCR; TCRdb's copy has only in-frame clones and leaves some out. The sample yields 150,000 to 200,000 clones, around 94% seen once. This material consisted of peripheral blood, taken on day 0 of AZD1222 vaccination. These receptors all come from an adult in good health.

The table lists this clone with a count of one. This chain links TRBV2 with TRBJ1-1; 7 bases are shared with TRBD1. The V and J ends lost 9 bases and 1 base, in that order; junction bases with no gene match: 5. The length of the CDR3 is 13 residues. Germline lookup yields CDR1 SNHLY and CDR2 FYNNEI. CDR3 in amino acids: CARLRDRNTEAFF. In DNA, the CDR3 is TGTGCCAGGCTCCGGGACAGGAACACTGAAGCTTTCTTT.

The V call is TRBV18, the J call TRBJ2-7, with D perhaps assigned TRBD1 or TRBD2 (5 bases each). Germline V gene lookup returns CDR1 KGHSH and CDR2 LQKENI. The V and J ends lost 3 bases and 5 bases respectively, with 8 bases between them. The CDR3 spans 12 residues. In DNA form, the CDR3 reads TGTGCCAGCTCACCCTTGGGGGACGAGCAGTACTTC. Translated, it gives CASSPLGDEQYF.

The chain carries TRBV5-1 and TRBJ2-2; D tentatively reads TRBD1 or TRBD2 (5 bases each). The V end was cut by 1 base, the J end by 0 bases, with 10 bases between. This CDR3 comprises 16 residues. Germline V lookup: CDR1 SGHRS, CDR2 YFSETQ. The CDR3 DNA is TGCGCCAGCAGCTTGCCGACAGCGGCGAACACCGGGGAGCTGTTTTTT. Amino acids: CASSLPTAANTGELFF.

The V call is TRBV29-1, the J call TRBJ1-2; 8 bases map to TRBD1. The CDR3 is 13 amino acids. Germline V gives CDR1 SQVTM, CDR2 ANQGSEA. J gave up 6 bases and V 1 base, and 4 bases lay outside the gene matches. The CDR3 DNA follows: TGCAGCGTTGAAGGACAGGGGCTAGATGGCTACACCTTC. This translates into CSVEGQGLDGYTF.

The V and J genes are TRBV5-1 and TRBJ2-1; possible D gene TRBD1, 6 bases. Germline loops: CDR1 SGHRS, CDR2 YFSETQ. CDR3 length: 17 amino acids. Trimming removed 4 bases from V and 3 bases from J, with 20 bases in between. The CDR3 coding sequence is TGCGCCAGCAGCGCGTCAGGGGTCGCGCAAAACTACAATGAGCAGTTCTTC. Its protein is CASSASGVAQNYNEQFF.

This sequence joins TRBV28 and TRBJ1-1; D is unresolved. The CDR3 runs to 13 residues. The germline V gene has CDR1 MDHEN and CDR2 SYDVKM. Trimming shortened V by 1 base and J by 4 bases, and 7 bases separated the two germline ends. CDR3 loop: CASSLFTSTEAFF. CDR3 nucleotide sequence: TGTGCCAGCAGTTTATTTACTAGCACTGAAGCTTTCTTT. The full variable domain, completed using reference TRBV28 and TRBJ1-1, is DVKVTQSSRYLVKRTGEKVFLECVQDMDHENMFWYRQDPGLGLRLIYFSYDVKMKEKGDIPEGYSVSREKKERFSLILESASTNQTSMYLCASSLFTSTEAFFGQGTRLTVV.

This chain uses TRBV4-3 with TRBJ2-2, with D uncertain. With 1 base removed from V and 6 bases from J, the gap between germline ends came to 12 bases. This CDR3 region has 15 residues. Per germline, CDR1 LGHNA and CDR2 YSLEER. The CDR3 loop is CASSQATAVPGELFF. As DNA, the CDR3 is TGCGCCAGCAGCCAAGCTACGGCGGTCCCCGGGGAGCTGTTTTTT.

This clone appeared a single time. The V and J genes are TRBV19 and TRBJ1-1, with D perhaps TRBD1 (5 bases). The V end was cut by 5 bases, the J end by 1 base, with 11 bases between. The V gene's germline CDR1 is LNHDA and CDR2 SQIVND (reference sequence). The CDR3 has 14 residues. CDR3 residues: CASSPGRTNTEAFF. In nucleotides, the CDR3 is TGTGCCAGTAGTCCGGGACGGACGAACACTGAAGCTTTCTTT.

V gene TRBV4-1 combines with J gene TRBJ1-6; TRBD1 might be the D (5 bases). The germline V gene encodes CDR1 MGHRA and CDR2 YSYEKL. Trimming stripped 6 bases from V and 7 bases from J, with 22 bases between. The CDR3 length is 17 residues. The CDR3: CASRLGDVTSRNSPLHF. The CDR3 coding sequence is TGCGCCAGCAGACTAGGGGACGTTACTTCCAGGAATTCACCCCTCCACTTT.

The rearrangement uses TRBV9 and TRBJ1-4, with D perhaps TRBD1 (6 bases). Per germline, CDR1 SGDLS and CDR2 YYNGEE. CDR3 length: 16 residues. V lost 3 bases to trimming and J lost 1 base, with 13 bases between them. The chain's CDR3 is CASSGGPGQTNEKLFF. DNA of the CDR3: TGTGCCAGCAGCGGGGGACCGGGACAAACTAATGAAAAACTGTTTTTT.

The chain is built from TRBV5-1 and TRBJ2-5; D perhaps matches TRBD1 (6 bases). The CDR3 is 14 residues long. Germline loops: CDR1 SGHRS, CDR2 YFSETQ. Trimming removed 0 bases at V and 2 bases at J, with 8 bases between. CDR3 region: CASSLGGQQETQYF. The CDR3 nucleotides read TGCGCCAGCAGCTTGGGCGGACAGCAAGAGACCCAGTACTTC.

CDR3 residues: CASSQDLTGTHNEKLFF. The CDR3 DNA follows: TGCGCCAGCAGCCAAGATCTGACCGGGACGCACAATGAAAAACTGTTTTTT. The chain has TRBV4-3 and TRBJ1-4; tentatively, D is TRBD1 (5 bases). V was trimmed by 0 bases and J by 5 bases, leaving 16 bases between them. Germline lookup yields CDR1 LGHNA and CDR2 YSLEER. This CDR3 region has 17 residues.

This rearrangement joins TRBV2 to TRBJ1-4; D not certain. The CDR3 consists of 13 residues. From germline, CDR1 is SNHLY and CDR2 FYNNEI. V was clipped by 8 bases and J by 0 bases, with 7 bases between them. The CDR3 sequence is CASATTTNEKLFF. DNA for the CDR3: TGTGCCAGCGCGACAACAACTAATGAAAAACTGTTTTTT.

The V and J genes are TRBV29-1 and TRBJ1-2; possibly TRBD1 for D (6 bases). This CDR3 is built from 15 residues. Trimming removed 3 bases from V and 4 bases from J, with 18 bases in between. Per germline, CDR1 SQVTM and CDR2 ANQGSEA. The CDR3 protein is CSVDGHRESGYGYTF. The CDR3 bases are TGCAGCGTTGACGGACACAGGGAATCTGGCTATGGCTACACCTTC. The full variable domain, in which reference TRBV29-1 and TRBJ1-2 provide the parts outside the CDR3, is SAVISQKPSRDICQRGTSLTIQCQVDSQVTMMFWYRQQPGQSLTLIATANQGSEATYESGFVIDKFPISRPNLTFSTLTVSNMSPEDSSIYLCSVDGHRESGYGYTFGSGTRLTVV.

The chain carries TRBV3-1 (or the pseudogene TRBV3-2) and TRBJ1-6; 8 bases agree with TRBD1. Germline trimming cut 1 base from V and 8 bases from J; bases unmatched to any gene: 1. Germline CDR1 is LGHDT and CDR2 is YNNKEL (reference sequence). CDR3 length: 14 residues. The DNA for the CDR3 is TGTGCCAGCAGCCAAGCAGGGGGCGATTCACCCCTCCACTTT. This gives the protein CASSQAGGDSPLHF.